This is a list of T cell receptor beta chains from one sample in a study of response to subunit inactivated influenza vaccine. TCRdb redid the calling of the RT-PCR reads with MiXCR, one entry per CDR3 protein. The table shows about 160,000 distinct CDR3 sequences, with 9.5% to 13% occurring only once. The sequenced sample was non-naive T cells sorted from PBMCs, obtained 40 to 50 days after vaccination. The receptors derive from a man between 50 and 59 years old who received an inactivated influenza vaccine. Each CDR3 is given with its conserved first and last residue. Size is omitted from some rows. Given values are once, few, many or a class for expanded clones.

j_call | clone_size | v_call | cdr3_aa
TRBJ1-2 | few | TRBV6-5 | CASSYSGRVNYGYTF
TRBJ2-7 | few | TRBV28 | CASRAGRSYEQYF
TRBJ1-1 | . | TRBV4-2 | CASSQVDRVGRNTEAFF
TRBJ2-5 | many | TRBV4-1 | CASSRLSGTQETQYF
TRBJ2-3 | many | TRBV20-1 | CSARFADTQYF
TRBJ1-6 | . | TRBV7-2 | CASSLNPNSPLHF
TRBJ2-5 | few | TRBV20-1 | CSVQRGRGWETQYF
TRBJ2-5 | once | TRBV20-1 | CSARVTSETQYF
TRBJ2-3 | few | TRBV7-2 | CASSLAVGGLVTDTQYF
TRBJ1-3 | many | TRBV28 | CASSRGSGNTIYF
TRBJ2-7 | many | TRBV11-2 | CASSLDTGAYEQYF
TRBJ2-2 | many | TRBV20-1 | CSARGLAANTGELFF
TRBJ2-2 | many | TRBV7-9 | CASSFTQGLGTGELFF
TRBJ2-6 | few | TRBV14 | CASSQVAPGPGANVLTF
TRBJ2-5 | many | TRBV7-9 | CASSLEGGGTQYF
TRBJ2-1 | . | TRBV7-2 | CASSLLGVGSYNEQFF
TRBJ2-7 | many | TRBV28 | CASSHATYEQYF
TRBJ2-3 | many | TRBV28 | CASSLGALGAGVAQYF
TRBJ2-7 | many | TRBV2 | CASGLTGYEQYF
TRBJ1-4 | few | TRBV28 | CASSLGGATNEKLFF
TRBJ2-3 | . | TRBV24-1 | CATSVMGEADTQYF
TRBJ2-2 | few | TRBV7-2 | CASSLPGTTGELFF
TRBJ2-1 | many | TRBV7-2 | CASSPTRMSYNEQFF
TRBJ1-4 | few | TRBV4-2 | CASSQTTGEREKLFF
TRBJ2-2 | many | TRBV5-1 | CASSVVDRPNTGELFF
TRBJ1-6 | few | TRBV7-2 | CASSIPGQNSPLHF
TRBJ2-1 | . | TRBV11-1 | CASSPTYNEQFF
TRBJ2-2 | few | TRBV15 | CATSREASPGELFF
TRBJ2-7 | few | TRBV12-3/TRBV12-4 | CASSPRTARSEQYF